This T cell receptor (beta chain) was found in a study of post-analysis software for immune sequencing data. Study at large: In terms of disease course, relapsing-remitting, secondary progressive and progressive-relapsing multiple sclerosis were included.

Notes on this clonotype: As yet, its antigen is unknown.

TCR beta cDNA libraries included unique molecular identifiers. T cells numbering 1 to 10 million yielded cDNA molecules that totaled roughly 500,000. Using its own MiXCR run on the PCR reads, TCRdb lists one record per CDR3 protein. The table has some 890,000 distinct CDR3 sequences, roughly half seen once; the top ten hold roughly 4.4%. Study-wide findings and caveats: Versus controls, multiple sclerosis patients showed significantly lower diversity (normalized Chao1). With F measure, samples from one preparation batch clustered together strongly. Elevated frequency relative to controls characterized roughly 5 TRBV segments in patients, TRBV5-6, TRBV5-1 and TRBV20-1 among them.

Germline V lookup: CDR1 SEHNR, CDR2 FQNEAQ (reference sequence). Trimming stripped 4 bases from V and 8 bases from J, with 11 bases between. The CDR3 contains 12 residues. This TCR derives from a girl aged 10 to 17 with multiple sclerosis. V usage is TRBV7-9 and J usage is TRBJ1-1, with D perhaps matching TRBD1 (6 bases). The specimen sequenced was blood. This CDR3 reads CASSSDRREAFF. As DNA, the CDR3 is TGTGCCAGCAGCTCGGACAGACGAGAAGCTTTCTTT.